These 11 T cell receptor beta chains originate from one sample sequenced in a study of shared clonotypes between healthy human individuals. This table comes from immunoSEQ multiplex PCR, and its TCRdb copy is limited to in-frame clones, with some not included. The table has about 2.2 million clones, 80% to 95% seen once. Naive CD8 cells, CD45RO-negative and positively selected for CCR7, excluded terminally differentiated effector memory CD45RA+ cells. The sequencing sample was made of naive CD8+ T cells from PBMCs. The receptors come from a man younger than 35 in good health. Some clones in this sample may be carry-over from other donors' samples.

As to this clone: This sample also contains other DNA sequences that code for the same CDR3. This chain links TRBV9 with TRBJ2-2; D not resolved. Trimming removed 7 bases from V and 3 bases from J, with 7 bases in between. Germline lookup yields CDR1 SGDLS and CDR2 YYNGEE. CDR3 length: 12 amino acids. CDR3 sequence (DNA): TGTGCCAGCTCCCCCGACACCGGGGAGCTGTTTTTT. Residues: CASSPDTGELFF.

This sequence joins TRBV28 and TRBJ2-5; TRBD1 matches at 7 bases. The CDR3 contains 15 residues. Germline lookup yields CDR1 MDHEN and CDR2 SYDVKM. V was clipped by 1 base and J by 2 bases; unmatched bases: 4. CDR3 sequence: CASSLSARGQETQYF. The CDR3 DNA is TGTGCCAGCAGTTTATCCGCCAGGGGGCAAGAGACCCAGTACTTC.

This chain links TRBV11-2 with TRBJ1-1, with D unresolved. The V end lost 6 bases, the J end lost 10 bases, and 18 bases lay between the germline ends. The germline CDR1 and CDR2 sequences are SGHAT and FQNNGV. CDR3 length equals 13 residues. The CDR3 DNA reads TGTGCCAGCAGAAACCGGAGGGAGGTGAGAGCTTTCTTT. Translated, it gives CASRNRREVRAFF.

The V call is TRBV5-5, the J call TRBJ2-7, with TRBD2 matching 10 bases. CDR3 length: 16 amino acids. Germline CDR1 reads SGHKS; CDR2 reads YYEKEE (reference sequence). V shed 4 bases and J 4 bases; nucleotides not matched to a gene: 11. The CDR3 loop reads CASSDHQLAGMYEQYF. In DNA form, the CDR3 reads TGTGCCAGCAGCGACCATCAACTAGCGGGGATGTACGAGCAGTACTTC.

The rearrangement uses TRBV7-2 and TRBJ2-1; TRBD1 matches at 7 bases. With 5 bases clipped from V and 8 bases from J, the junction kept 9 bases outside the gene matches. The CDR3 runs to 14 residues. CDR1 and CDR2 from the germline V gene are SGHTA and FQGNSA. Here the CDR3 DNA reads TGTGCCAGCAGCCCGCAGCCAGGGGGTGATGAGCAGTTCTTC. As protein: CASSPQPGGDEQFF.

The J gene is TRBJ2-1, the V gene TRBV4-3; D is tentatively TRBD1 or TRBD2 (6 bases each). Germline V lookup: CDR1 LGHNA, CDR2 YSLEER. This CDR3 has 14 residues. The ends were cut back, 1 base at V and 7 bases at J, with 11 bases in the middle. The CDR3 reads CASSQGLGGNEQFF. CDR3 sequence (DNA): TGCGCCAGCAGCCAAGGACTAGGGGGGAATGAGCAGTTCTTC.

The CDR3 sequence is CASAMSPQETQYF. DNA for the CDR3: TGTGCCAGCGCGATGTCGCCCCAAGAGACCCAGTACTTC. The chain couples TRBV6-5 to TRBJ2-5, with unresolved D. The CDR3 contains 13 residues. V dropped 8 bases and J dropped 1 base, with 11 bases sitting between them. The germline V gene encodes CDR1 MNHEY and CDR2 SVGAGI.

The CDR3 DNA is TGCGCCAGCAGCTTAATGCAGGGGGAGGTTTCCTACAATGAGCAGTTCTTC. It encodes CASSLMQGEVSYNEQFF. V usage is TRBV5-1 and J usage is TRBJ2-1; possibly TRBD1 for D (7 bases). CDR1 is SGHRS, CDR2 YFSETQ, per germline. This CDR3 region has 17 residues. Trimming took 2 bases from V and 1 from J, leaving 16 bases between them.

As to this clone: Other DNA sequences from this sample encode an identical CDR3 as well. The rearrangement joins TRBV4-1 to TRBJ2-7; 7 bases match TRBD2. The CDR3 extends over 14 amino acids. V lost 1 base to trimming and J lost 2 bases; unmatched junction nucleotides: 2. Germline-derived CDR1 and CDR2 are MGHRA and YSYEKL. CDR3: CASSQGAGAYEQYF. The CDR3 coding sequence is TGCGCCAGCAGCCAAGGTGCGGGGGCCTACGAGCAGTACTTC.

J is TRBJ2-7 and V is TRBV6-5; D may be TRBD2 (6 bases). This CDR3 has 15 amino acids. CDR1 and CDR2 (germline): MNHEY, SVGAGI. V lost 0 bases and J lost 2, with 11 bases in between. The chain's CDR3 is CASSYSPDYAYEQYF. Written as DNA, the CDR3 is TGTGCCAGCAGTTACTCGCCGGACTACGCCTACGAGCAGTACTTC.

V and J are TRBV27 and TRBJ2-2; D uncertain. Trimming cost V 6 bases and J 4 bases, with 12 bases left between them. In germline, CDR1 is MNHEY, CDR2 SMNVEV (reference sequence). CDR3 size: 14 residues. The chain's CDR3 is CASSPAYSTGELFF. The CDR3 region has the DNA TGTGCCAGCAGCCCCGCCTACAGCACCGGGGAGCTGTTTTTT.